This entry describes one TCR beta chain. The antigen remains unidentified. The repertoire was sequenced with immunoSEQ multiplex PCR; TCRdb's copy has only in-frame clones and lacks some. The sample contains fewer than 400,000 clones, about 74% of which appear only once. The record originates from a study of shared clonotypes between healthy human individuals. As for the study in general: Those who served as donors were two women and three men between the ages of 18 and 49. General observations from the study: The study's rarefaction showed incomplete sorted-subset sequencing despite large depth.

This CDR3 comprises 19 residues. V lost 5 bases and J lost 0; bases outside the gene matches: 10. Germline CDR1 is LNHDA and CDR2 is SQIVND (reference sequence). Material: memory CD4+ T cells sorted from blood. Subset described: CD45RA-negative fraction. This chain uses TRBV19 with TRBJ2-1; TRBD2 matches at 13 bases. The sequence was obtained from a man aged 25-45 years in good health. CDR3 DNA: TGTGCCAGTAGTCTTCGACTAGCGGGAGGCTCGAGCTCCTACAATGAGCAGTTCTTC. This gives the protein CASSLRLAGGSSSYNEQFF.